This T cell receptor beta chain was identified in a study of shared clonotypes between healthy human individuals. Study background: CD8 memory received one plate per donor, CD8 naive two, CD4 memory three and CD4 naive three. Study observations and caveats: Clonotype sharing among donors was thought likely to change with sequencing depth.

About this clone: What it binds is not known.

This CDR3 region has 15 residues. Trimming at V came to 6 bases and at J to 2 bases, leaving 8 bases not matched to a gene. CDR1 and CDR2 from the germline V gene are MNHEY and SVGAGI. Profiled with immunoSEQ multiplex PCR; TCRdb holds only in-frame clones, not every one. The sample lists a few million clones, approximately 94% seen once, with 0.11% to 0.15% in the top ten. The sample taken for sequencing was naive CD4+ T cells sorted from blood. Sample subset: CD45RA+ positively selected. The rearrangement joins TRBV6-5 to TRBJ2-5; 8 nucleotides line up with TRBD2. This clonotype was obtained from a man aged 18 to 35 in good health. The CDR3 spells CASRGLVNGQETQYF. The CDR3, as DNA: TGTGCCAGCAGGGGACTAGTGAATGGGCAAGAGACCCAGTACTTC.